What follows are 27 T cell receptor beta chains derived from one specimen sequenced in a study of T cells in localized non-small cell lung cancer. Clones were sequenced by immunoSEQ multiplex PCR, and TCRdb holds only the in-frame ones, with some missing. The table includes around 41,000 clones, about 85% detected once. The sequencing used peripheral blood, collected before any cancer treatment. Every receptor here comes from a woman aged 18 to 55 with stage III lung adenocarcinoma.

The chain joins TRBV30 to TRBJ1-1; a possible D gene is TRBD1 (6 bases). The CDR3 spans 15 residues. The V end was cut by 0 bases, the J end by 3 bases, with 14 bases between. Germline CDR1 is GTSNPN and CDR2 is SVGIG (reference sequence). CDR3 protein: CAWSVDHAGDTEAFF. The CDR3 DNA sequence: TGTGCCTGGAGTGTAGACCACGCAGGGGACACTGAAGCTTTCTTT.

The V and J genes are TRBV4-2 and TRBJ2-5; 16 bases agree with TRBD2. V was pared by 5 bases and J by 3 bases, with 0 bases of the junction left unmatched. Germline V CDR1 and CDR2: LGHNA, YNFKEQ. The length of the CDR3 is 15 residues. This CDR3 is CASSGTSGGEETQYF. Written as DNA, the CDR3 is TGTGCCAGCAGCGGGACTAGCGGGGGGGAAGAGACCCAGTACTTC.

This clone was counted once. The rearrangement joins TRBV2 to TRBJ1-1; no reliable D call. The germline V and J ends were trimmed by 6 bases and 1 base, with 12 bases remaining between them. Germline CDR1 reads SNHLY; CDR2 reads FYNNEI. The length of the CDR3 is 14 residues. The CDR3 bases are TGTGCCAGCAGGCCGTCCCTCGGGAACACTGAAGCTTTCTTT. Amino acids: CASRPSLGNTEAFF.

The genes are TRBV6-1 and TRBJ2-3; possibly TRBD2 for D (6 bases). CDR3 length: 15 amino acids. Trimming shortened V by 1 base and J by 0 bases, and 8 bases separated the two germline ends. Germline loops: CDR1 MNHNS, CDR2 SASEGT. Written as DNA, the CDR3 is TGTGCCAGCAGTGAAGGTAGCGGTAGCACAGATACGCAGTATTTT. Protein sequence: CASSEGSGSTDTQYF.

The J gene is TRBJ2-2, the V gene TRBV5-1; D not resolved. The CDR3 consists of 15 residues. The germline gives CDR1 SGHRS, CDR2 YFSETQ. The V end was cut by 0 bases, the J end by 1 base, with 7 bases between. In nucleotides, the CDR3 is TGCGCCAGCAGCTTGGGGCAAGTGAACACCGGGGAGCTGTTTTTT. Its translation: CASSLGQVNTGELFF.

J is TRBJ2-1 and V is TRBV5-8; TRBD1 aligns across 11 bases. Germline CDR1 and CDR2: SGHTS and YDEGEE. The CDR3 spans 14 residues. The ends lost 3 bases at V and 7 bases at J; junction bases unmatched: 3. The CDR3 DNA reads as TGTGCCAGCAGCTGGACAGGGGGCAGGAATGAGCAGTTCTTC. It is translated as CASSWTGGRNEQFF.

The chain joins TRBV2 to TRBJ1-2; D not certain. The germline V gene has CDR1 SNHLY and CDR2 FYNNEI. There are 15 residues in the CDR3. Between the trimmed V and J ends, which lost 4 bases and 1 base, there was a span of 13 bases. CDR3 DNA sequence: TGTGCCAGCAGTGCTTCAGAGAGGAATAACTATGGCTACACCTTC. Amino acids: CASSASERNNYGYTF.

This rearrangement joins TRBV2 to TRBJ1-1; no reliable D call. The CDR3 loop spans 15 amino acids. The germline V gene has CDR1 SNHLY and CDR2 FYNNEI. Trimming removed 4 bases from V and 3 bases from J, with 15 bases in between. As DNA, the CDR3 is TGTGCCAGCAGTGGGGATAAAAGTGTTCACACTGAAGCTTTCTTT. Translating it yields CASSGDKSVHTEAFF.

The rearrangement uses TRBV6-1 and TRBJ1-5; D gene unclear. Germline V gene data show CDR1 as MNHNS and CDR2 as SASEGT. Between the trimmed V and J ends, which lost 6 bases and 0 bases, there was a span of 9 bases. CDR3 length: 14 amino acids. As DNA, the CDR3 is TGTGCCAGCAGCCCCGGGTCTAGCAATCAGCCCCAGCATTTT. It codes for CASSPGSSNQPQHF.

The J gene is TRBJ1-4, the V gene TRBV2; D possibly corresponds to TRBD1 (5 bases). Germline values: CDR1 SNHLY, CDR2 FYNNEI. The CDR3 extends over 13 amino acids. Between the trimmed V and J ends, which lost 7 bases and 8 bases, there was a span of 14 bases. In DNA form, the CDR3 reads TGTGCCAGCATCAGGGCCTTTGCCGAAAAACTGTTTTTT. It codes for CASIRAFAEKLFF. The full variable domain, its missing parts supplied by reference TRBV2 and TRBJ1-4, is EPEVTQTPSHQVTQMGQEVILRCVPISNHLYFYWYRQILGQKVEFLVSFYNNEISEKSEIFDDQFSVERPDGSNFTLKIRSTKLEDSAMYFCASIRAFAEKLFFGSGTQLSVL.

This rearrangement joins TRBV12-5 to TRBJ2-5, with D perhaps assigned TRBD1 or TRBD2 (5 bases each). Germline CDR1 and CDR2: LGHNT and FRNRAP. The CDR3 is 14 residues long. The V end lost 5 bases, the J end lost 1 base, and 11 bases lay between the germline ends. CDR3 in DNA: TGTGCTAGTGGTGTACCGGGGCCCCAAGAGACCCAGTACTTC. Translated: CASGVPGPQETQYF.

Here the CDR3 reads CATSRETASESPLHF. The CDR3 region has the DNA TGTGCCACCAGCAGAGAGACCGCCTCTGAATCACCCCTCCACTTT. The V and J genes are TRBV15 and TRBJ1-6; no definite D call. CDR3 length: 15 amino acids. Trimming removed 0 bases from V and 10 bases from J, with 13 bases in between. Germline loops: CDR1 LNHNV, CDR2 YYDKDF (reference sequence).

CDR3 coding DNA: TGTGCCAGCACACAGGGTAGCACAGATACGCAGTATTTT. As protein: CASTQGSTDTQYF. The rearrangement links TRBV28 to TRBJ2-3; D is perhaps TRBD1 (6 bases). The CDR3 has 13 amino acids. Looked up from germline, CDR1 is MDHEN and CDR2 is SYDVKM. Trimming took off 7 bases at V and 0 bases at J, with 8 bases between the two ends.

V and J are TRBV11-2 and TRBJ2-7, with 8 nucleotides matching TRBD1. CDR3 length: 13 residues. Per the germline V gene, CDR1 is SGHAT and CDR2 is FQNNGV. The junction had 7 bases not matched to a gene; V was cut back by 6 bases and J by 6 bases. As DNA, the CDR3 is TGTGCCAGCAGAGTTCAGGGGGCTGGCGAGCAGTACTTC. Translated: CASRVQGAGEQYF.

V usage is TRBV9 and J usage is TRBJ1-1; 8 nucleotides line up with TRBD1. The V gene's germline CDR1 is SGDLS and CDR2 YYNGEE. The CDR3 is 15 residues long. V was clipped by 3 bases and J by 0 bases; unmatched bases: 4. CDR3 in amino acids: CASSARQGLNTEAFF. CDR3 DNA sequence: TGTGCCAGCAGCGCCCGACAGGGGTTGAACACTGAAGCTTTCTTT.

The chain recombines TRBV6-6 with TRBJ2-2; possible D gene TRBD2, 5 bases. V was cut by 0 bases and J by 5 bases, with 10 bases left in between. Looked up from germline, CDR1 is MNHNY and CDR2 is SVGAGI (reference sequence). This CDR3 comprises 15 residues. The CDR3 region is CASSYSLWETGELFF. As DNA, the CDR3 is TGTGCCAGCAGTTACTCGCTGTGGGAGACCGGGGAGCTGTTTTTT.

V usage is TRBV7-3 and J usage is TRBJ2-5; 7 positions agree with TRBD1. Trimming at V came to 4 bases and at J to 4 bases, leaving 9 bases not matched to a gene. Germline CDR1 reads SGHTA; CDR2 reads FQGTGA. The CDR3 sequence is 15 residues long. CDR3 coding DNA: TGTGCCAGCAGCTCTACAGGGGCCCTAGGAGAGACCCAGTACTTC. This codes for CASSSTGALGETQYF.

In DNA, the CDR3 is TGTGCCAGCAGCTTGGACGCAGGGGATGCAGAGACCCAGTACTTC. This codes for CASSLDAGDAETQYF. The V gene is TRBV5-4, the J gene TRBJ2-5; the D gene is possibly TRBD1 (6 bases). Germline lookup yields CDR1 SGHNT and CDR2 YYREEE (reference sequence). This CDR3 has 15 residues. The V gene lost 0 bases and the J gene lost 4 bases, with 13 bases spanning the gap.

The V gene is TRBV18, the J gene TRBJ1-1; perhaps TRBD1 as D (5 bases). V lost 2 bases and J 7 bases, leaving 14 bases between the germline ends. The germline gives CDR1 KGHSH, CDR2 LQKENI. The CDR3 is made up of 14 amino acids. The CDR3 sequence is CASSPDDQGREAFF. The CDR3 DNA sequence: TGTGCCAGCTCACCAGACGATCAGGGCCGTGAAGCTTTCTTT.

This sequence joins TRBV29-1 and TRBJ1-3; D is unresolved. The CDR3 has 13 amino acids. From germline, CDR1 is SQVTM and CDR2 ANQGSEA. V lost 5 bases and J 2 bases, leaving 10 bases between the germline ends. The CDR3 DNA reads TGCAGCGTTTCCCCTCGGGCTGGAAACACCATATATTTT. Amino acids: CSVSPRAGNTIYF. Together with reference TRBV29-1 and TRBJ1-3, the CDR3 gives the full variable domain: SAVISQKPSRDICQRGTSLTIQCQVDSQVTMMFWYRQQPGQSLTLIATANQGSEATYESGFVIDKFPISRPNLTFSTLTVSNMSPEDSSIYLCSVSPRAGNTIYFGEGSWLTVV.

V gene TRBV29-1 combines with J gene TRBJ1-2, with a weak D call TRBD1 (5 bases). This CDR3 has 12 residues. Trimming shortened V by 6 bases and J by 4 bases, and 12 bases separated the two germline ends. The germline gives CDR1 SQVTM, CDR2 ANQGSEA. CDR3 sequence reads: CSVQQAGYGYTF. For the CDR3, the DNA is TGCAGCGTCCAACAGGCTGGCTATGGCTACACCTTC.

This chain connects TRBV6-1 to TRBJ1-2, with a possible D match to TRBD1 (5 bases). The V and J ends lost 7 bases and 2 bases respectively, with 17 bases between them. The CDR3 is 15 residues long. Germline V CDR1 and CDR2: MNHNS, SASEGT. CDR3 protein: CASTEGRVSNYGYTF. In DNA form, the CDR3 reads TGTGCCAGCACCGAGGGCAGGGTGTCCAACTATGGCTACACCTTC.

This clone was observed a single time. The genes are TRBV10-1 and TRBJ2-3, with 8 bases that match TRBD2. The CDR3 length is 17 residues. The germline V gene encodes CDR1 WNHNN and CDR2 SYGVQD (reference sequence). V lost 5 bases to trimming and J lost 1 base; unmatched junction nucleotides: 11. The CDR3 reads CASSPAGRVIGTDTQYF. The CDR3, as DNA: TGCGCCAGCAGTCCCGCCGGGAGGGTAATCGGCACAGATACGCAGTATTTT.

The chain carries TRBV28 and TRBJ1-2; no definite D call. The V gene's germline CDR1 is MDHEN and CDR2 SYDVKM. There are 14 residues in the CDR3. Trimming removed 5 bases at V and 5 bases at J, with 15 bases between. The CDR3 sequence: CASSVLSKGYGYTF. CDR3 bases: TGTGCCAGCAGTGTCCTTAGTAAAGGATATGGCTACACCTTC.

This sequence joins TRBV15 and TRBJ2-6; D unclear. V shed 0 bases and J shed 0 bases, with 15 bases lying between them. The CDR3 extends over 19 amino acids. Germline V gene sequence: CDR1 LNHNV, CDR2 YYDKDF (reference sequence). CDR3 amino acids: CATSRDWPAQFSGANVLTF. Here the CDR3 DNA reads TGTGCCACCAGCAGAGATTGGCCAGCCCAGTTCTCTGGGGCCAACGTCCTGACTTTC.

The rearrangement joins TRBV9 to TRBJ1-6; tentative D call: TRBD1 (5 bases). The CDR3 consists of 18 residues. Germline CDR1 and CDR2: SGDLS and YYNGEE. V dropped 4 bases and J dropped 3 bases, with 20 bases sitting between them. The CDR3 sequence is CASSPNRGGASYNSPLHF. Here the CDR3 DNA reads TGTGCCAGCAGCCCAAATCGGGGAGGGGCGAGCTATAATTCACCCCTCCACTTT.

The CDR3 DNA sequence: TGCGCCAGCAGCTTGGAACAGGGCGCTTTAACTGAAGCTTTCTTT. Protein sequence: CASSLEQGALTEAFF. This chain joins TRBV5-1 and TRBJ1-1; perhaps TRBD1 as D (6 bases). CDR1 is SGHRS and CDR2 is YFSETQ in the germline V gene. The length of the CDR3 is 15 residues. The V gene lost 0 bases and the J gene lost 5 bases, with 14 bases spanning the gap.